Listed below are T cell receptor beta chains from one sample, sequenced in a study of T cells after yellow fever vaccination. TCRdb recomputed calls from the 5' RACE reads with MiXCR, one row per CDR3 protein. The table has 300,000 to 350,000 distinct CDR3 sequences, about 10% seen once. This material consisted of CD4+ T cells sorted from PBMCs, taken 45 days after the yellow fever booster vaccination. The receptors originated from a man aged 18 to 30 who received the YFV17D yellow fever vaccine. The CDR3 runs from the conserved cysteine through the conserved F or W. The D gene is left open where the match is weak. Size tells how often a clone was seen (once, few, many) or the class of an expanded clone, and some rows leave it out.

cdr3_nt cdr3_aa d_call clone_size j_call v_call
TGTGCCAGCAGCCACGATAATGAAAAACTGTTTTTT CASSHDNEKLFF . few TRBJ1-4 TRBV28
TGTGCCAGCAGTCCCCCAGAAAAGACCCAGTACTTC CASSPPEKTQYF . . TRBJ2-5 TRBV6-2/TRBV6-3
TGCAGTGCTAGAACGGGACTAGCGGGCACCGGGGAGCTGTTTTTT CSARTGLAGTGELFF TRBD2 . TRBJ2-2 TRBV20-1
TGCGCCAGCAGCTTGCCTAGTCCCGGGGAGCTGTTTTTT CASSLPSPGELFF . few TRBJ2-2 TRBV5-1
TGTGCCAGCAGCTTAGTCGGGGGGGTCACAGATACGCAGTATTTT CASSLVGGVTDTQYF TRBD2 few TRBJ2-3 TRBV7-2
TGTGCCAGCAGAGGACATCTCGAAGCTTTCTTT CASRGHLEAFF . many TRBJ1-1 TRBV7-9
TGTGCCAGCAGCGTCTCCCAGGCCAACTCACCCCTCCACTTT CASSVSQANSPLHF . . TRBJ1-6 TRBV9
TGCGCCAGGAGGATCACAGGATCCGGCCCGGCCGTAAAGGGAAGCTCCTATAATTCACCCCTCCACTTT CARRITGSGPAVKGSSYNSPLHF . . TRBJ1-6 TRBV5-1
TGCAGCGTTGATCCTGGACAGGGGCTTGGTGAGACCCAGTACTTC CSVDPGQGLGETQYF TRBD1 . TRBJ2-5 TRBV29-1
TGCGCCAGCAGCCAGAGAGGCAGGGCACAGTCTGGGAACACCATATATTTT CASSQRGRAQSGNTIYF . few TRBJ1-3 TRBV4-1
TGCGCCAGCAGCCCTGCGGCCGGGACAGGTAACAATGAGCAGTTCTTC CASSPAAGTGNNEQFF TRBD1 many TRBJ2-1 TRBV5-1
TGTGCCAGCTCGCAAGCGGGGGTCAGCTCCTACGAGCAGTACTTC CASSQAGVSSYEQYF TRBD2 many TRBJ2-7 TRBV18
TGCAGCGTTTTTCGGACTAGCGGGGGGTCCCACAATGAGCAGTTCTTC CSVFRTSGGSHNEQFF TRBD2 many TRBJ2-1 TRBV29-1
TGTGCCAGCAGCTTAAGGGCCGTGGGGTCCTCTGGGGCCAACGTCCTGACTTTC CASSLRAVGSSGANVLTF . . TRBJ2-6 TRBV7-3
TGTGCCAGCAGCCGGCCCCTCCAAACTGTCACAGATACGCAGTATTTT CASSRPLQTVTDTQYF . few TRBJ2-3 TRBV5-4
TGTGCCAGCAGCTTAGCACTAGCAGATACGCAGTATTTT CASSLALADTQYF . many TRBJ2-3 TRBV11-2
TGCGCCAGCAGCCAGGAACAGGGGGCGAATCAGCCCCAGCATTTT CASSQEQGANQPQHF TRBD1 . TRBJ1-5 TRBV4-3
TGTGCCAGCAGCTCACAGGGTGTTGGTGAAAAACTGTTTTTT CASSSQGVGEKLFF . . TRBJ1-4 TRBV7-8
TGCAGTGCTCGAAGTACCCTTATGGGGGCGATGCGCTATGGCTACACCTTC CSARSTLMGAMRYGYTF . . TRBJ1-2 TRBV20-1
TGTGCCACCAGTGAGTGGGACAGTCGGCAGTTCTTC CATSEWDSRQFF TRBD1 many TRBJ2-1 TRBV24-1
TGTGCTAGTGGCCAGAGGTACGTTGGGACAGCAACTTCTCGTTACTACAATGAGCAGTTCTTC CASGQRYVGTATSRYYNEQFF TRBD1 few TRBJ2-1 TRBV12-5
TGCGCCAGCAGCCTTCGGGGGCTAGCGGGGGGAGAGACCCAGTACTTC CASSLRGLAGGETQYF TRBD2 many TRBJ2-5 TRBV4-3
TGTGCCTGGAGTGTACAAGGCACAGATACGCAGTATTTT CAWSVQGTDTQYF . many TRBJ2-3 TRBV30
TGCGCCAGCAGTAGACCCAGGGAGGGCAATCAGCCCCAGCATTTT CASSRPREGNQPQHF . few TRBJ1-5 TRBV23-1
TGTGCCAGCAGCGTAGGTGCAGGGGGCAAGTCCACTGAAGCTTTCTTT CASSVGAGGKSTEAFF TRBD1 many TRBJ1-1 TRBV9
TGTGCCAGCAGCTTCACCGACAGGTCTCAGGGCACCGGGGAGCTGTTTTTT CASSFTDRSQGTGELFF . once TRBJ2-2 TRBV5-6
TGTGCCAGCAGCCCCGTCCTGGCCGGGGAGCTGTTTTTT CASSPVLAGELFF . many TRBJ2-2 TRBV7-3
TGTGCCAGCAGCTTAGGGGTAGCTGCCTTGGGAAATGAGCAGTTCTTC CASSLGVAALGNEQFF . many TRBJ2-1 TRBV7-2
TGTGCCAGTAGTGCCCAGGCCATCAATCAGCCCCAGCATTTT CASSAQAINQPQHF . few TRBJ1-5 TRBV19
TGTGCCAGCAGCGGCTTAGCGGGGCCAGAGACCCAGTACTTC CASSGLAGPETQYF TRBD2 . TRBJ2-5 TRBV6-1
TGCGCCAGCAGCCCCGACTCTACCTCCTACGAGCAGTACTTC CASSPDSTSYEQYF . few TRBJ2-7 TRBV5-1
TGTGCCAGCTCAAGGGGCCCGGCAACTAATGAAAAACTGTTTTTT CASSRGPATNEKLFF . . TRBJ1-4 TRBV18
TGTGCCAGCAGCCCTGCTACGTACCAAGAGACCCAGTACTTC CASSPATYQETQYF . . TRBJ2-5 TRBV11-1
TGTGCCAGCAGTTACTCGGCAGGGGTAGGGTACGAGCAGTACTTC CASSYSAGVGYEQYF . . TRBJ2-7 TRBV6-5
TGTGCCATCAGTGAGTCCGGGACAGGGGGGGATGAGCAGTTCTTC CAISESGTGGDEQFF TRBD1 few TRBJ2-1 TRBV10-3
TGTGCCAGCAGCGTAGTGGCAGGGCCGGGGGAGCAGTACTTC CASSVVAGPGEQYF . . TRBJ2-7 TRBV9
TGTGCCACCAACCCCGGACCGGCAGGGGGGAGCTTGGCCAAAAACATTCAGTACTTC CATNPGPAGGSLAKNIQYF . many TRBJ2-4 TRBV10-3
TGTGCCACCAGCAGAGACAGGGGGCCGGATTCACCCCTCCACTTT CATSRDRGPDSPLHF TRBD1 many TRBJ1-6 TRBV15
TGTGCCTGGAGTGTGGGACAGAACACTGAAGCTTTCTTT CAWSVGQNTEAFF . many TRBJ1-1 TRBV30
TGTGCCAGCAGTGAAGGCAGGGTAGCGACCCAGTACTTC CASSEGRVATQYF . . TRBJ2-5 TRBV6-1
TGTGCCAGCAGTTTTTGGACAGGGTTCACAGATACGCAGTATTTT CASSFWTGFTDTQYF TRBD1 . TRBJ2-3 TRBV28
TGTGCCAGCAGCTATCAAACAGGGGACACTGAAGCTTTCTTT CASSYQTGDTEAFF TRBD1 . TRBJ1-1 TRBV7-2
TGCAGCGTCGAGGGGGCGTTGGGAGAGACCCAGTACTTC CSVEGALGETQYF TRBD1 many TRBJ2-5 TRBV29-1
TGCGCCAGCAGCCACGACTACGGCAATCAGCCCCAGCATTTT CASSHDYGNQPQHF . many TRBJ1-5 TRBV5-1
TGTGCCAGCAGCCAAGTACGGCAGGGGGGGACCGGGGAGCTGTTTTTT CASSQVRQGGTGELFF . many TRBJ2-2 TRBV4-2
TGTGCCTGGAGTGTTTCCAGACTAGCTCGGTATTTT CAWSVSRLARYF TRBD2 few TRBJ2-3 TRBV30
TGTGCCAGCAGTGAATCCGTAGGGGACCAGCCCCAGCATTTT CASSESVGDQPQHF . few TRBJ1-5 TRBV25-1